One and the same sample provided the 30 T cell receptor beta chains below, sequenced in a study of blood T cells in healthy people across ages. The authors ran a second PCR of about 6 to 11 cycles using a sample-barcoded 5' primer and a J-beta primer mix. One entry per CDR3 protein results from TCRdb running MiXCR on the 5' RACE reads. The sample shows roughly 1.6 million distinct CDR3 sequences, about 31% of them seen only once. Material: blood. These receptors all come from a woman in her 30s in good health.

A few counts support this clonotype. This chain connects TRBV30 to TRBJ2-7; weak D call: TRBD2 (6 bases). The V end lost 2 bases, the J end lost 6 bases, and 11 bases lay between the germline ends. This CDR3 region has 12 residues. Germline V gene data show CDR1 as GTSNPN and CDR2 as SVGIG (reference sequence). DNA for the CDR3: TGTGCCTGGAGTCTCGGGCGGGGCGAGCAGTACTTC. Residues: CAWSLGRGEQYF.

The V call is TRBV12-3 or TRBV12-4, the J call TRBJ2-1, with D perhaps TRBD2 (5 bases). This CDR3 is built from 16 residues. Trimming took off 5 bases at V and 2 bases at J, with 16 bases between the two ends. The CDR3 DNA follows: TGTGCCAGCAGTCTTGCGGGTTCCCCCGCCTACAATGAGCAGTTCTTC. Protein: CASSLAGSPAYNEQFF.

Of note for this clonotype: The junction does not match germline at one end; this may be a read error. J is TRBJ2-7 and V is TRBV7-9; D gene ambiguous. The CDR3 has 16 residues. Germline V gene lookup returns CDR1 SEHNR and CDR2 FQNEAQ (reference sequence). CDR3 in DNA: TGTGCCAGCAGCTTATTTGCCAGAGAGAGCTCCCACGAGCAGTACTTC. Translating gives CASSLFARESSHEQYF.

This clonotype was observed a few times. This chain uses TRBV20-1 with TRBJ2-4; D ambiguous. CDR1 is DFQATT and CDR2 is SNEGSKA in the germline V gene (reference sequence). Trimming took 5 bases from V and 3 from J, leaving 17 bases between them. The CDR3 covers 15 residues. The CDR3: CSAWAGTLVKNIQYF. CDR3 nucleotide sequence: TGCAGTGCTTGGGCAGGAACCCTGGTCAAAAACATTCAGTACTTC.

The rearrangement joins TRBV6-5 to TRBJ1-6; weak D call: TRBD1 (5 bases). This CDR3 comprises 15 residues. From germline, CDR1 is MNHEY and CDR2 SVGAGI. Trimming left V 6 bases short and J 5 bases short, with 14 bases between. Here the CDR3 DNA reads TGTGCCAGCAGCAGCGGGGACTGCCATAATTCACCCCTCCACTTT. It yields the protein CASSSGDCHNSPLHF.

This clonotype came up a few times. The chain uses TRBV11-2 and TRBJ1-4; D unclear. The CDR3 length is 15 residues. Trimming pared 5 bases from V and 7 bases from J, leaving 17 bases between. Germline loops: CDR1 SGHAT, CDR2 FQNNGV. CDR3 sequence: CASSQGRYQGEKLFF. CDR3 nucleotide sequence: TGTGCCAGCAGCCAAGGCCGGTATCAAGGTGAAAAACTGTTTTTT.

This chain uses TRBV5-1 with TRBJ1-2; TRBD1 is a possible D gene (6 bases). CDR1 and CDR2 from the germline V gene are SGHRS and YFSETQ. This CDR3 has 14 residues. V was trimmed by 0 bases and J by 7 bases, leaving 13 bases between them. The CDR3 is CASSLDQGISGYTF. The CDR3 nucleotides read TGCGCCAGCAGCTTGGATCAGGGGATATCTGGCTACACCTTC.

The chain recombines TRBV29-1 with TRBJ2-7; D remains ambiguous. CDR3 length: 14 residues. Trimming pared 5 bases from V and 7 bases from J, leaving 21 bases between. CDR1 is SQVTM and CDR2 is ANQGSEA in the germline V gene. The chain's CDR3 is CSVLPKTGGGEQYF. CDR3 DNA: TGCAGCGTTCTACCGAAAACCGGCGGCGGAGAGCAGTACTTC.

The CDR3 DNA follows: TGTGCCAGCAGCGGTCGGACAGGGGGAACCTACGAGCAGTACTTC. Amino acid sequence: CASSGRTGGTYEQYF. The J gene is TRBJ2-7, the V gene TRBV7-8; TRBD1 matches 10 bases. The CDR3 runs to 15 residues. Looked up from germline, CDR1 is SGHVS and CDR2 is FQNEAQ. Trimming removed 5 bases from V and 2 bases from J; junction bases left unmatched: 6.

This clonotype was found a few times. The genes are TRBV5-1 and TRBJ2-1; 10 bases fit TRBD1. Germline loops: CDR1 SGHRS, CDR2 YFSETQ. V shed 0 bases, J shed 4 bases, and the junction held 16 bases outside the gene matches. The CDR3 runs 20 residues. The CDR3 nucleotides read TGCGCCAGCAGCTTGGAGCTTCCGGGACAGGGGCTTCCGGCGTACAATGAGCAGTTCTTC. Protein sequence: CASSLELPGQGLPAYNEQFF.

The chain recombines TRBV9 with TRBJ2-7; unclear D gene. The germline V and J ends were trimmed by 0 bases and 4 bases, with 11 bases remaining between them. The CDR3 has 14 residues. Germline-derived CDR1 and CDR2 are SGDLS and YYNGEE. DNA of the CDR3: TGTGCCAGCAGCGTAGTCGTCAGTGAGTACGAGCAGTACTTC. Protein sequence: CASSVVVSEYEQYF.

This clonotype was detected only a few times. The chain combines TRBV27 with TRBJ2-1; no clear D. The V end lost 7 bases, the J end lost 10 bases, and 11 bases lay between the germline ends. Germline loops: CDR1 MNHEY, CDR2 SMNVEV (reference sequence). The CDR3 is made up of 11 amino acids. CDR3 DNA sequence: TGTGCCAGCAAATACAACCGGGAGCAGTTCTTC. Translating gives CASKYNREQFF.

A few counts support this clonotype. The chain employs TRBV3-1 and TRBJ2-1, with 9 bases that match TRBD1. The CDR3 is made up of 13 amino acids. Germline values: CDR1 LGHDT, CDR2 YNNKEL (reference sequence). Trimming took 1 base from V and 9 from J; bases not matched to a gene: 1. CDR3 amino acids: CASSQGQGVEQFF. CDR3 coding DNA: TGTGCCAGCAGCCAAGGACAGGGGGTTGAGCAGTTCTTC.

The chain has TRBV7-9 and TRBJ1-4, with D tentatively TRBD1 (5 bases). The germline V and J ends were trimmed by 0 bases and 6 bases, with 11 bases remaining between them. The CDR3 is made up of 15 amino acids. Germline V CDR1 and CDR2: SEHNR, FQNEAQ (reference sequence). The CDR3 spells CASSLAWQGHEKLFF. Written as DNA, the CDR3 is TGTGCCAGCAGCTTAGCGTGGCAGGGACATGAAAAACTGTTTTTT. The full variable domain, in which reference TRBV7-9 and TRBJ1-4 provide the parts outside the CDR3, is DTGVSQNPRHKITKRGQNVTFRCDPISEHNRLYWYRQTLGQGPEFLTYFQNEAQLEKSRLLSDRFSAERPKGSFSTLEIQRTEQGDSAMYLCASSLAWQGHEKLFFGSGTQLSVL.

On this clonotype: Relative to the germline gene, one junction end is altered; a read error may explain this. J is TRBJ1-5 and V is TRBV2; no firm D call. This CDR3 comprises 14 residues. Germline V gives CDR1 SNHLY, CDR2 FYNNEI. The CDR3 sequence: CASSEGGSNQPRHF. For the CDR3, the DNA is TGTGCCAGCAGTGAAGGGGGAAGCAATCAGCCCCGGCATTTT.

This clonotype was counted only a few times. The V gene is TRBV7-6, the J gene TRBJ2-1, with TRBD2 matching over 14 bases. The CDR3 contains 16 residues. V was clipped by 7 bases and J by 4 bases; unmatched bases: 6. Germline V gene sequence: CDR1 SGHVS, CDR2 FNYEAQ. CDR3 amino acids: CASTPGTSGGYNEQFF. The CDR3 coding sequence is TGTGCCAGCACCCCCGGGACTAGCGGGGGATACAATGAGCAGTTCTTC.

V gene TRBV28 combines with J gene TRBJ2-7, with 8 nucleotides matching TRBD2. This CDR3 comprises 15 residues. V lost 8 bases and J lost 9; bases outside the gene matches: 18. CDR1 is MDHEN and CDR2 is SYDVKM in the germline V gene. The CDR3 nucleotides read TGTGCCAGCTCAGGAAGATCTAGCGGGCGGAGGGGGCAGTACTTC. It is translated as CASSGRSSGRRGQYF.

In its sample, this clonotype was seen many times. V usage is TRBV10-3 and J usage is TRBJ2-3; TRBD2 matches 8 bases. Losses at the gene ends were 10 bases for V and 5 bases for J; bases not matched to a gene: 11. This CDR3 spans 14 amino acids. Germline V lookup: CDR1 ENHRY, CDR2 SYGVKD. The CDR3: CATVPGGALDTQYF. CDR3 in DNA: TGTGCCACCGTTCCGGGGGGGGCCTTAGATACGCAGTATTTT.

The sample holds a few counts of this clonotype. The CDR3: CASSPQGVNNYGYTF. DNA for the CDR3: TGTGCCAGCAGCCCCCAGGGGGTTAATAACTATGGCTACACCTTC. The chain combines TRBV6-1 with TRBJ1-2, with 7 bases that match TRBD1. The CDR3 is made up of 15 amino acids. Germline CDR1 reads MNHNS; CDR2 reads SASEGT. V lost 6 bases, J lost 1 base, and 8 bases stayed unmatched.

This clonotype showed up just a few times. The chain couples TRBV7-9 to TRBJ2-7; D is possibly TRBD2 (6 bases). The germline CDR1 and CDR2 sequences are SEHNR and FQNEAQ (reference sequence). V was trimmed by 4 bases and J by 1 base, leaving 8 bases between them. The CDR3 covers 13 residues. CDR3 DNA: TGTGCCAGCAGCTCGACTAGATCCTACGAGCAGTACTTC. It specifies CASSSTRSYEQYF.

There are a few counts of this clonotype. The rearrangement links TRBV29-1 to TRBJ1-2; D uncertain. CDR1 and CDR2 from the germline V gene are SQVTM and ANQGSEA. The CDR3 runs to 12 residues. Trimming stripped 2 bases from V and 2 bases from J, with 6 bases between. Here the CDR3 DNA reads TGCAGCGTTGAACTTTTCAACTATGGCTACACCTTC. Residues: CSVELFNYGYTF. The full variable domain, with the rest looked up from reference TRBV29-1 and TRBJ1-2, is SAVISQKPSRDICQRGTSLTIQCQVDSQVTMMFWYRQQPGQSLTLIATANQGSEATYESGFVIDKFPISRPNLTFSTLTVSNMSPEDSSIYLCSVELFNYGYTFGSGTRLTVV.

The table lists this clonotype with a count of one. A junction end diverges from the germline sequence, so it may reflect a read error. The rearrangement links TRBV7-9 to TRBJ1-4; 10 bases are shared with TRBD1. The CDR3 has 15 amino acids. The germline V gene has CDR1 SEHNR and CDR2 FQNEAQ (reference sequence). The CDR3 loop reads CASSPGTGVEEKRFF. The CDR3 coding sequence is TGTGCCAGCAGCCCTGGGACAGGGGTCGAAGAAAAACGGTTTTTT.

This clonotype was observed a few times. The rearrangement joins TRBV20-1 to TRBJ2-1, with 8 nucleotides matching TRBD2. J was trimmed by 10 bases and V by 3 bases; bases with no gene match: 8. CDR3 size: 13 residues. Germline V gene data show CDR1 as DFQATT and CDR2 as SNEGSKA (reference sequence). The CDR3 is CSARGLGAVEQFF. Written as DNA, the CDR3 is TGCAGTGCTAGGGGACTAGGTGCTGTCGAGCAGTTCTTC.

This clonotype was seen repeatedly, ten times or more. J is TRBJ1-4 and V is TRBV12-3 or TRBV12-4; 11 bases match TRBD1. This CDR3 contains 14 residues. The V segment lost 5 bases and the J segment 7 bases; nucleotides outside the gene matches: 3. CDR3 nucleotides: TGTGCCAGCAGTCCGGGACAGGGGGGTGAAAAACTGTTTTTT. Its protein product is CASSPGQGGEKLFF.

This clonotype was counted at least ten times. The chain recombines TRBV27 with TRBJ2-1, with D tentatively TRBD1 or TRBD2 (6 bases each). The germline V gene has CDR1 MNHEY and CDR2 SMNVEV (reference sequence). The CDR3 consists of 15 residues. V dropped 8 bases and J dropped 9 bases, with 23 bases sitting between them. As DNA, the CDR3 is TGTGCCAGCGGATTGTCGGTCAAAGGGGGGCTTGAGCAGTTCTTC. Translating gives CASGLSVKGGLEQFF.

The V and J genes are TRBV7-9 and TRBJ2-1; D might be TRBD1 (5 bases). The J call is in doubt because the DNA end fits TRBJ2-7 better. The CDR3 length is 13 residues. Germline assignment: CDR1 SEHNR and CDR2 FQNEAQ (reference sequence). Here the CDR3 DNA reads TGTGCCAGCAGCCGAATCAGGGAAGGCGAGCAGTACTTC. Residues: CASSRIREGEQYF.

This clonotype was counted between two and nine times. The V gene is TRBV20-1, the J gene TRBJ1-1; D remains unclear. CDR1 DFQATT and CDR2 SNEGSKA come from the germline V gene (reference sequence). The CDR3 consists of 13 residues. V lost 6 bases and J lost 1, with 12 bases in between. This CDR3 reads CSAQIRGNTEAFF. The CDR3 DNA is TGCAGTGCCCAGATCCGTGGGAACACTGAAGCTTTCTTT.

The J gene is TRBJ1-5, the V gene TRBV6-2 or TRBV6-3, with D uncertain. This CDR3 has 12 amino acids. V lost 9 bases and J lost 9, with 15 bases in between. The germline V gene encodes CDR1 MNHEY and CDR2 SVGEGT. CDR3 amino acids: CARVPGDVPQHF. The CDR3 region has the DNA TGTGCCAGAGTTCCCGGGGATGTGCCCCAGCATTTT.

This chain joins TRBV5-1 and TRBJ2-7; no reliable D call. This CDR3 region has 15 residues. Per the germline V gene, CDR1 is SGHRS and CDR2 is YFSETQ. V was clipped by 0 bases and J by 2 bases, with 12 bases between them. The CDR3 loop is CASSLDQNRPYEQYF. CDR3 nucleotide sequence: TGCGCCAGCAGCTTGGACCAGAATAGACCCTACGAGCAGTACTTC.

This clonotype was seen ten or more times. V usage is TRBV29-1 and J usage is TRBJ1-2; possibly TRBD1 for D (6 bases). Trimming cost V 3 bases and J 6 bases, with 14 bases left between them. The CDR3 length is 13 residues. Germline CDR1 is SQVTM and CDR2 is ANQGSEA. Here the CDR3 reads CSVDFGGFHGYTF. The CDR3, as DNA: TGCAGCGTTGATTTCGGGGGCTTTCATGGCTACACCTTC.